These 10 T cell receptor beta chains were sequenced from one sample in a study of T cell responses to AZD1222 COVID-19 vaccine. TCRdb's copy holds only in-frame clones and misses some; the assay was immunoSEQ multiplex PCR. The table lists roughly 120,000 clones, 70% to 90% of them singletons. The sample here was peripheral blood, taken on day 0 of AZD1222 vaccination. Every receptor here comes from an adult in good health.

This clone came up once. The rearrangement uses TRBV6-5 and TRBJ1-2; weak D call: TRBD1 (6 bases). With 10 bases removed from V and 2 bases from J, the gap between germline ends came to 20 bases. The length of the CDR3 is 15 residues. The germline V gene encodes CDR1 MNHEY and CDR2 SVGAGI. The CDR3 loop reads CATIPLDRTNYGYTF. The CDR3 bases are TGTGCCACCATCCCACTCGACAGGACAAACTATGGCTACACCTTC.

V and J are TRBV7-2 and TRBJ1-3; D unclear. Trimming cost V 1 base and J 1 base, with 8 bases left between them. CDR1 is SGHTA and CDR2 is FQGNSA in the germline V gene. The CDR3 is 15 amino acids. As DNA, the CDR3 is TGTGCCAGCAGCTTAGGGCGAGGGTCTGGAAACACCATATATTTT. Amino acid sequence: CASSLGRGSGNTIYF.

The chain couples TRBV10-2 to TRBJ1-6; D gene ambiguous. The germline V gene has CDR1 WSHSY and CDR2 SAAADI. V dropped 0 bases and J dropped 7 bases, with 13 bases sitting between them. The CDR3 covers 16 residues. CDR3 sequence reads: CASSESRGIGNSPLHF. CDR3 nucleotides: TGCGCCAGCAGTGAGTCGCGGGGAATAGGCAATTCACCCCTCCACTTT.

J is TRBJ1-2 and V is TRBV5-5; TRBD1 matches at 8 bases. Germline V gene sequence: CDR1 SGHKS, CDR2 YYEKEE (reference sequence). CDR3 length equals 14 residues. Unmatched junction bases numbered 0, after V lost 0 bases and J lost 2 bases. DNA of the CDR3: TGTGCCAGCAGCTTGGGACAGGGGAACTATGGCTACACCTTC. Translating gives CASSLGQGNYGYTF.

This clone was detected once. DNA for the CDR3: TGCGCCAGCAGCTCCCAGGGGGTGGGCAATGAGCAGTTCTTC. This encodes CASSSQGVGNEQFF. The J gene is TRBJ2-1, the V gene TRBV5-1, with 7 positions matching TRBD1. Germline loops: CDR1 SGHRS, CDR2 YFSETQ. The trim removed 3 bases at V and 6 bases at J, leaving 6 bases unmatched. The CDR3 runs to 14 residues.

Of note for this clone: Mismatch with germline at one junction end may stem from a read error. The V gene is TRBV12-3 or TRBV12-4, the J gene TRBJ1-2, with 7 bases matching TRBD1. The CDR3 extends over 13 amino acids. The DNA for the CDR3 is TGTGCCAGCAGTCGGGACAGATCCTATAGCTACACCTTC. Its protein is CASSRDRSYSYTF.

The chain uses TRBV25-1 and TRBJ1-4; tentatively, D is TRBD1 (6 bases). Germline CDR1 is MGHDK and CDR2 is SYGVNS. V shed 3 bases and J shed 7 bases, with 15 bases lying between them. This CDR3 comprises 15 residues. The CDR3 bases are TGTGCCAGCAGTGATCTTGTTAGGGGGGCTGAAAAACTGTTTTTT. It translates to CASSDLVRGAEKLFF.

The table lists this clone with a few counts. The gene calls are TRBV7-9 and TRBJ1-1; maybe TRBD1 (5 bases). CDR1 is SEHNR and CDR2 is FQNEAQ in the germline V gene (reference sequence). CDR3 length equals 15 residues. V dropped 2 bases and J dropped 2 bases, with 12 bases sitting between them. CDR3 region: CASSLFSTANTEAFF. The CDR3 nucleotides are TGTGCCAGCAGCTTATTTTCGACAGCAAACACTGAAGCTTTCTTT. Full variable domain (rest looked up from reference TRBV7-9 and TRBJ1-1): DTGVSQNPRHKITKRGQNVTFRCDPISEHNRLYWYRQTLGQGPEFLTYFQNEAQLEKSRLLSDRFSAERPKGSFSTLEIQRTEQGDSAMYLCASSLFSTANTEAFFGQGTRLTVV.

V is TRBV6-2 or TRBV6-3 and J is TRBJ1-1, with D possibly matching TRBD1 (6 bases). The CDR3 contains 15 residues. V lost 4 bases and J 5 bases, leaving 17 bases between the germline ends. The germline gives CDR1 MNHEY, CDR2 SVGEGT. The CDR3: CASSWPGQGKTEAFF. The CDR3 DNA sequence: TGTGCCAGCAGTTGGCCCGGGCAGGGGAAAACTGAAGCTTTCTTT.

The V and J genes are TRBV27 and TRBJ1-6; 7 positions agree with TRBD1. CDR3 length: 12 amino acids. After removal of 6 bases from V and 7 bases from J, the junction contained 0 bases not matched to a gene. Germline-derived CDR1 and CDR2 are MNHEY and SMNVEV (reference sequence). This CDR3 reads CASRTGNSPLHF. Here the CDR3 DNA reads TGTGCCAGCAGGACAGGGAATTCACCCCTCCACTTT.